In this sample, the clone carrying this T cell receptor (beta chain) turned up many times. The data belong to a study of early T cells in non-severe SARS-CoV-2 infection. Unique molecular identifier tags were affixed to discrete cDNA molecules. TCRdb used MiXCR to reprocess the 5' RACE reads, holding one entry per CDR3 protein. The data contain 85,000 to 100,000 distinct CDR3 sequences, 9.5% to 12% of them singletons. The CDR3 extends over 12 amino acids. V dropped 2 bases and J dropped 14; count of bases not matched to a gene: 8. Looked up from germline, CDR1 is GTSNPN and CDR2 is SVGIG (reference sequence).

The chain employs TRBV30 and TRBJ2-1; 8 bases map to TRBD2. The clonotype originates from an adult who was a healthcare worker with PCR-confirmed SARS-CoV-2 infection or an uninfected control (not recorded which). Sequencing used whole blood. Here the CDR3 reads CAWSPSGTREFF. The CDR3 nucleotides are TGTGCCTGGAGTCCCTCCGGGACTAGAGAGTTCTTC.